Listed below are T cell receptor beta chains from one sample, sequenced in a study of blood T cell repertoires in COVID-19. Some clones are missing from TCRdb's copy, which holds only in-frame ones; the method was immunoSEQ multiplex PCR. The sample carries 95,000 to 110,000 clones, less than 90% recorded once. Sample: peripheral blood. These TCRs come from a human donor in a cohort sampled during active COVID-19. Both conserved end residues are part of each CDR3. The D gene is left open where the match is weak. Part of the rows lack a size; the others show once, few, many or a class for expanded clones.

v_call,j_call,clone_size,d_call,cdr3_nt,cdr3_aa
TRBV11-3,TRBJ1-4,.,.,TGTGCCAGCAGCTTAGACCGCCTGGACAGCCAGGGGAAACTGTTTTTT,CASSLDRLDSQGKLFF
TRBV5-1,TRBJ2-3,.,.,TGCGCCAGCAAATCGGGGGGCCACACAGATACGCAGTATTTT,CASKSGGHTDTQYF
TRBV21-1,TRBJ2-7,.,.,TGTGCCAGCAGCAAGGGGACAGGGGAACCCCACGAGCAGTACTTC,CASSKGTGEPHEQYF
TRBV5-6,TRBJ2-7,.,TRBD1,TGTGCCAGCAGCGGACCGGGACAGGGGTACTACGAGCAGTACTTC,CASSGPGQGYYEQYF
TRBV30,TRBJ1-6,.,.,TGTGCCTGGAGTTCACAGGAATATAATTCACCCCTCCACTTT,CAWSSQEYNSPLHF
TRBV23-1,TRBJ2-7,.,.,TGCGCCAGCAGTCAATCAGAGAGGGTTTCCTACGAGCAGTACTTC,CASSQSERVSYEQYF
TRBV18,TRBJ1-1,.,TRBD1,TGTGCCAGCTCACCGGACAGGGGCACTGAAGCTTTCTTT,CASSPDRGTEAFF
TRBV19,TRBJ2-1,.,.,TGTGCCAGTAGTATTGGTGAGTCCTACAATGAGCAGTTCTTC,CASSIGESYNEQFF
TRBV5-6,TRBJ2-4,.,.,TGTGCCAGCAGCGGGGGCTTGTTGGCGGGCATTCAGTACTTC,CASSGGLLAGIQYF
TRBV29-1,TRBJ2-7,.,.,TGCAGCGTGTATCTGGGGAGCTACGAGCAGTACTTC,CSVYLGSYEQYF
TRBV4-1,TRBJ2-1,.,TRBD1,TGCGCCAGCAGCCGAGACAGGGCGGTCAATGAGCAGTTCTTC,CASSRDRAVNEQFF
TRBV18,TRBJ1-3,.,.,TGTGCCAGCTCACCAGTCAACCGAGTGAAGTCGAGCTCTGGAAACACCATATATTTT,CASSPVNRVKSSSGNTIYF
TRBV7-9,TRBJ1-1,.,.,TGTGCCAGCAGCCAAGGCAGGGAAGACACTGAAGCTTTCTTT,CASSQGREDTEAFF
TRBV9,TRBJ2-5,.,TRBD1,TGTGCCAGCAGCGTACGGACAGGGGAGCTAGAGACCCAGTACTTC,CASSVRTGELETQYF
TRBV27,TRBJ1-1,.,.,TGTGCCAGCAGATCAATGAACACTGAAGCTTTCTTT,CASRSMNTEAFF
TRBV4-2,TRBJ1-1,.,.,TGTGCCAGCAGCCAAGATGTAGCCGGGGCTGAAGCTTTCTTT,CASSQDVAGAEAFF
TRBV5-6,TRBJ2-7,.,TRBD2,TGTGCCAGCAGCTTGAGGCTCGGGCTAGCGGGATCCGAGCAGTACTTC,CASSLRLGLAGSEQYF
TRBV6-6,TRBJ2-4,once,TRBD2,TGTGCCAGCAGTCCCGGACTAGCAGTGAACATTCAGTACTTC,CASSPGLAVNIQYF
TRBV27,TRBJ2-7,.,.,TGTGCCAGCAGTTTGTTAGTTAGAGGTAGGCCCCACGAGCAGTACTTC,CASSLLVRGRPHEQYF
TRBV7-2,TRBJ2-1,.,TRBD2,TGTGCCAGCAGCTCCCGACGGCCCTCTAGCGGGGGGAGAAATGAGCAGTTCTTC,CASSSRRPSSGGRNEQFF
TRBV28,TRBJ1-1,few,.,TGTGCCAGCAGGCCGGGAACGGCGGACACTGAAGCTTTCTTT,CASRPGTADTEAFF
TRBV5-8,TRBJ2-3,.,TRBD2,TGTGCCAGCAGCTCGCTAGCGGGAGGCCAGGGGAATACGCAGTATTTT,CASSSLAGGQGNTQYF
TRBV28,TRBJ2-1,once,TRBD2,TGTGCCAGCAGTCCCGGAGGGACTAGCGTATACAATGAGCAGTTCTTC,CASSPGGTSVYNEQFF
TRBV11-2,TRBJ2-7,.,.,TGTGCCAGCAGCCCCCGACAGGGAGGAAGCTACGAGCAGTACTTC,CASSPRQGGSYEQYF
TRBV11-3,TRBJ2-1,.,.,TGTGCCAGCAGCAAGACAGGCCTCAATGAGCAGTTCTTC,CASSKTGLNEQFF
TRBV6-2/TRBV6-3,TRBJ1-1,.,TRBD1,TGTGCCAGCAGCCGGGGACAGCACACTGAAGCTTTCTTT,CASSRGQHTEAFF
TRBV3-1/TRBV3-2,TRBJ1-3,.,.,TGTGCCAGCAGCTTCACAGGGTTGAGAAACACCATATATTTT,CASSFTGLRNTIYF
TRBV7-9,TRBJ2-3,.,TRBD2,TGTGCCAGCAGCCGCTACGACTTGCGGGAGGTTCCTAGCACAGATACGCAGTATTTT,CASSRYDLREVPSTDTQYF
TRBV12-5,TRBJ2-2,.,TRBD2,TGTGCTAGTGGTACGGGACTAGCGGGAGTGTTAAAGGCCGGGGAGCTGTTTTTT,CASGTGLAGVLKAGELFF
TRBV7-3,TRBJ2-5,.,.,TGTGCCAGCAGCTTAGCTCCCTCCGGGACTGCTGGGACCCAGTACTTC,CASSLAPSGTAGTQYF
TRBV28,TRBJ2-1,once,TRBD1,TGTGCCAGCAGGGGCGCGGGACAGGTCTCGCAGTTCTTC,CASRGAGQVSQFF
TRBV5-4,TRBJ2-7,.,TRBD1,TGTGCCAGCAGCTTGGGTGTCGGGACAGGGACCACCTACGAGCAGTACTTC,CASSLGVGTGTTYEQYF
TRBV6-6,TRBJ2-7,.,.,TGTGCCAGCTCTGGGGCGGTTTACGAGCAGTACTTC,CASSGAVYEQYF
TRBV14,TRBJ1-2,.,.,TGTGCCAGCAGCCAAAGCTCGCAGGGGCTCATCTATGGCTACACCTTC,CASSQSSQGLIYGYTF
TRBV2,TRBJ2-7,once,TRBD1,TGTGCCAGCAATACCCAGGGACAGTCGGGCTACGAGCAGTACTTC,CASNTQGQSGYEQYF
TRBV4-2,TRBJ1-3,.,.,TGTGCCAGCAGCCGGGGGCCAGGGGATGGAAACACCATATATTTT,CASSRGPGDGNTIYF
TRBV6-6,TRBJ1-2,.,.,TGTGCCAGCAGTGCAGGGGATCATGGCTACACCTTC,CASSAGDHGYTF
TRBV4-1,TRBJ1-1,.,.,TGCGCCAGCAGCCCCCATGTGAACACTGAAGCTTTCTTT,CASSPHVNTEAFF
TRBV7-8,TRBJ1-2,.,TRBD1,TGTGCCAGCAGCGGGGGGACAGGGGCGATCTATGGCTACACCTTC,CASSGGTGAIYGYTF
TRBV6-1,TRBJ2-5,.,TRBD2,TGTGCCAGCAGTGAAGGACTAGCGGGGCAGACCCAGTACTTC,CASSEGLAGQTQYF
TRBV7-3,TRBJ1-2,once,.,TGTGCCAGCAGCTCCTCTGGCGGGGCCAATGGCTACACCTTC,CASSSSGGANGYTF
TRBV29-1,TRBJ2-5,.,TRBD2,TGCAGCGCCCTACTACTAGCGGGGGGGCGAGAGACCCAGTACTTC,CSALLLAGGRETQYF
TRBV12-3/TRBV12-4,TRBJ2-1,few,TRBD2,TGTGCCAGCAGTTACACCGGGACTACTGAGCAGTTCTTC,CASSYTGTTEQFF
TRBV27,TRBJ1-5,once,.,TGTGCCAGCAGGAGGGTTAGCAATCAGCCCCAGCATTTT,CASRRVSNQPQHF
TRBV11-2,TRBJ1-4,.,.,TGTGCCAGCAGCTCTAGGGGGGGGAGTGAAAAACTGTTTTTT,CASSSRGGSEKLFF
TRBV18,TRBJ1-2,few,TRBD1,TGTGCCAGCTCACCCGGACAGGGGGCAGATTATGGCTACACCTTC,CASSPGQGADYGYTF
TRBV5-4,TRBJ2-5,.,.,TGTGCCAGCAGCCTCCTCCAAGAGACCCAGTACTTC,CASSLLQETQYF
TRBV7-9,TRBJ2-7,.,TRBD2,TGTGCCAGCAGCTTATTTGGCGGGGGGGAATACGAGCAGTACTTC,CASSLFGGGEYEQYF
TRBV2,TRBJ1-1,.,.,TGTGCCAGCAGTGGGGAACAGGGCCGGTTT,CASSGEQGRF
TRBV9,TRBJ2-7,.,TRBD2,TGTGCCAGCAGCGCAAACCCCGGGACTAGCGGGACTCTATCCTACGAGCAGTACTTC,CASSANPGTSGTLSYEQYF
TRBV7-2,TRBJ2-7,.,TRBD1,TGTGCCAGCACCTACCAAGGGACAGGGGGCTACGAGCAGTACTTC,CASTYQGTGGYEQYF
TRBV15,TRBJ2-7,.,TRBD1,TGTGCCACCAGCGCCCGGACAGGGGACGAGCAGTACTTC,CATSARTGDEQYF
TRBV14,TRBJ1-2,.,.,TGTGCCAGCAGCCCCCTTGAGGTACTGGGCGGGGGCTACACCTTC,CASSPLEVLGGGYTF
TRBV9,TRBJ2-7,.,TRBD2,TGTGCCAGCGGTCCTAGCGGGAGCTACGAGCAGTACTTC,CASGPSGSYEQYF
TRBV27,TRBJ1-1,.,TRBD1,TGTGCCAGCAGTTTATCGTGGACAGGGACCACTGAAGCTTTCTTT,CASSLSWTGTTEAFF
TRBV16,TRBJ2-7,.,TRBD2,TGTGCCAGCAGCCAATCGGAGCTAGCGGGTGTCGAGCAGTACTTC,CASSQSELAGVEQYF
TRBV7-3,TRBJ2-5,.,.,TGTGCCAGCAGCGATGGGGGCAAAGAGACCCAGTACTTC,CASSDGGKETQYF
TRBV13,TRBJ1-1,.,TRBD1,TGTGCCAGCAGCATCAGGACAGGGGGACCGAACACTGAAGCTTTCTTT,CASSIRTGGPNTEAFF
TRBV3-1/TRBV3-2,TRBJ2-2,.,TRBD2,TGTGCCAGCAGCCAACCGACTAGCGGGGTGGACACCGGGGAGCTGTTTTTT,CASSQPTSGVDTGELFF